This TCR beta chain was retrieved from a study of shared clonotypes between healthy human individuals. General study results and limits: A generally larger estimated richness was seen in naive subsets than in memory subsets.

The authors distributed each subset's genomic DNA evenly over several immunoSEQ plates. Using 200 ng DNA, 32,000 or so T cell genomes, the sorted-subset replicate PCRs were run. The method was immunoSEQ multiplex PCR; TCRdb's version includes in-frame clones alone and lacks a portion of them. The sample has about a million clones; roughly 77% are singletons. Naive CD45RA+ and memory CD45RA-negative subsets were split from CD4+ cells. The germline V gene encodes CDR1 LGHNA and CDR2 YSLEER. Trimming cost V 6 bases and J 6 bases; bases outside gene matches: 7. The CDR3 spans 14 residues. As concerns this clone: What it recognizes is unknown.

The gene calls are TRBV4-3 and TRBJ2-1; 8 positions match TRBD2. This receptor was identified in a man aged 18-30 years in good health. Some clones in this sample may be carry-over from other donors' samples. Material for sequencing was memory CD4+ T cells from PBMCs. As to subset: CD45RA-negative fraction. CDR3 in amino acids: CASSRAGDANEQFF. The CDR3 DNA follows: TGCGCCAGCAGTAGAGCGGGAGATGCCAATGAGCAGTTCTTC.